The 5 T cell receptor beta chains listed next were all sequenced from one sample in a study of blood T cell repertoires in COVID-19. Generated by immunoSEQ multiplex PCR, the TCRdb table keeps only in-frame clones and is missing some. The data contain 200,000 to 250,000 clones, 75% to 90% of them seen just once; the ten biggest clones take up approximately 5%. Sequences were obtained from peripheral blood. The receptor set was obtained from a human donor in a cohort sampled during active COVID-19.

The rearrangement uses TRBV28 and TRBJ1-5, with 9 bases that match TRBD1. Trimming cost V 4 bases and J 1 base; bases outside gene matches: 8. Germline CDR1 and CDR2: MDHEN and SYDVKM. The CDR3 is made up of 17 amino acids. CDR3 nucleotide sequence: TGTGCCAGCAGTTCCTTTGGGACAGGGAGGAGCAATCAGCCCCAGCATTTT. This sequence encodes CASSSFGTGRSNQPQHF.

V is TRBV28 and J is TRBJ1-3, with no clear D. Germline CDR1 and CDR2: MDHEN and SYDVKM. This CDR3 is 14 amino acids long. Trimming cost V 3 bases and J 4 bases, with 10 bases left between them. CDR3 loop: CASSFPPPGNTIYF. CDR3 sequence (DNA): TGTGCCAGCAGTTTTCCCCCTCCCGGAAACACCATATATTTT.

The chain links TRBV12-3 or TRBV12-4 to TRBJ1-5; possible D gene TRBD1, 5 bases. The CDR3 is made up of 13 amino acids. Trimming pared 4 bases from V and 4 bases from J, leaving 8 bases between. CDR3 bases: TGTGCCAGCAGTTACAGGTTAAATCAGCCCCAGCATTTT. This gives the protein CASSYRLNQPQHF.

This clone was counted between two and nine times. This chain uses TRBV28 with TRBJ1-1; tentatively, D is TRBD1 (6 bases). Trimming took off 3 bases at V and 4 bases at J, with 9 bases between the two ends. CDR1 MDHEN and CDR2 SYDVKM come from the germline V gene. CDR3 length: 13 amino acids. DNA for the CDR3: TGTGCCAGCAGTTTTGCGGGGGCCACTGAAGCTTTCTTT. Protein sequence: CASSFAGATEAFF.

This clone was detected once. The chain has TRBV5-8 and TRBJ2-7; no clear D gene. Germline CDR1 SGHTS, CDR2 YDEGEE. The V and J ends lost 1 base and 4 bases respectively, with 9 bases between them. The CDR3 sequence is 13 residues long. The CDR3 here is CASSLRQTYEQYF. In DNA form, the CDR3 reads TGTGCCAGCAGCTTGAGGCAGACTTACGAGCAGTACTTC. Variable domain in full (rest from reference TRBV5-8 and TRBJ2-7): EAGVTQSPTHLIKTRGQQATLRCSPISGHTSVYWYQQALGLGLQFLLWYDEGEERNRGNFPPRFSGRQFPNYSSELNVNALELEDSALYLCASSLRQTYEQYFGPGTRLTVT.